Below, 6 T cell receptor beta chains from the same sample are listed, as sequenced in a study of blood T cell repertoires in COVID-19. Sequencing was performed with immunoSEQ multiplex PCR; in TCRdb, only in-frame clones are kept and a portion is missing. This sample has 190,000 or so clones, with approximately 79% found just once. The sample taken for sequencing was peripheral blood. These receptors were obtained from a man aged 45-60 years who had recovered from COVID-19.

This chain links TRBV30 with TRBJ1-5, with 9 bases matching TRBD1. The V gene end was trimmed by 4 bases and the J gene end by 7 bases; junction bases not matched to a gene: 5. The V gene's germline CDR1 is GTSNPN and CDR2 SVGIG (reference sequence). The CDR3 loop spans 13 amino acids. The CDR3 DNA reads TGTGCCTGGAAGGGGGACAGGGACCAGCCCCAGCATTTT. Amino acid sequence: CAWKGDRDQPQHF.

The chain recombines TRBV4-2 with TRBJ2-1; a weak D match, TRBD2 (7 bases). Germline CDR1 is LGHNA and CDR2 is YNFKEQ. V gave up 0 bases and J gave up 12 bases, with 27 bases separating them. CDR3 length equals 18 residues. CDR3 amino acids: CASSQDRGVGGPPLGQFF. The CDR3 region has the DNA TGTGCCAGCAGCCAAGATCGGGGGGTAGGGGGGCCCCCTTTAGGGCAGTTCTTC.

The rearrangement links TRBV5-5 to TRBJ2-7; TRBD1 might be the D (6 bases). V lost 4 bases and J 3 bases, leaving 14 bases between the germline ends. Germline V gene lookup returns CDR1 SGHKS and CDR2 YYEKEE (reference sequence). The length of the CDR3 is 14 residues. The CDR3 region has the DNA TGTGCCAGCAGCCGCCGGGACACTAACTACGAGCAGTACTTC. It codes for CASSRRDTNYEQYF.

The V and J genes are TRBV28 and TRBJ2-1; D is possibly TRBD2 (5 bases). Germline V gives CDR1 MDHEN, CDR2 SYDVKM. The V gene lost 5 bases and the J gene lost 9 bases, with 11 bases spanning the gap. CDR3 size: 12 residues. In DNA, the CDR3 is TGTGCCAGCAGTGAAAAACGGGGTGAGCAGTTCTTC. Its translation is CASSEKRGEQFF.

This clone has at least ten counts. This chain uses TRBV19 with TRBJ1-5, with TRBD1 identical over 9 bases. The CDR3 has 15 residues. Germline CDR1 and CDR2: LNHDA and SQIVND (reference sequence). With 7 bases clipped from V and 3 bases from J, the junction kept 7 bases outside the gene matches. This chain's CDR3 is CASKIGTGNNQPQHF. The CDR3 DNA reads as TGTGCCAGTAAAATTGGGACAGGGAACAATCAGCCCCAGCATTTT.

V usage is TRBV10-3 and J usage is TRBJ2-3, with TRBD1 identical over 9 bases. The CDR3 is made up of 14 amino acids. Germline loops: CDR1 ENHRY, CDR2 SYGVKD. Trimming removed 6 bases from V and 4 bases from J; junction bases left unmatched: 5. The CDR3 loop reads CAIRNRDRADTQYF. Here the CDR3 DNA reads TGTGCCATCAGGAACCGGGACAGGGCAGATACGCAGTATTTT.